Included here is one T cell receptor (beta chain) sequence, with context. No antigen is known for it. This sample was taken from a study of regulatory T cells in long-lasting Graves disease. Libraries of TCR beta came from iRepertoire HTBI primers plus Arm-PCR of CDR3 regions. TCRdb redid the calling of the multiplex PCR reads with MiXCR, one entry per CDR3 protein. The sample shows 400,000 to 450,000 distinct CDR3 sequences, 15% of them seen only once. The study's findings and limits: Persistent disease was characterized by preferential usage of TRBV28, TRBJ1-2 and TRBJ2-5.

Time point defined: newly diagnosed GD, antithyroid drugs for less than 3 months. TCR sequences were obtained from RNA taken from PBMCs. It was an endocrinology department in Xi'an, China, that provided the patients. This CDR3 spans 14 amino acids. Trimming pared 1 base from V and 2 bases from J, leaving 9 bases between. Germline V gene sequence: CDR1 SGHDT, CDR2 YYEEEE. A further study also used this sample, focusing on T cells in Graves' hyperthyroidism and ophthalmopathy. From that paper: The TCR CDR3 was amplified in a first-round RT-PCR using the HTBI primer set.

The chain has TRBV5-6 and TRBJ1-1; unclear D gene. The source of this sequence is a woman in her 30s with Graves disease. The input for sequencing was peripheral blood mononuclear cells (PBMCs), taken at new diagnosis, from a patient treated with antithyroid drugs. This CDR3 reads CASSLKAVNTEAFF. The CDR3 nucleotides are TGTGCCAGCAGCTTGAAAGCGGTTAACACTGAAGCTTTCTTT.